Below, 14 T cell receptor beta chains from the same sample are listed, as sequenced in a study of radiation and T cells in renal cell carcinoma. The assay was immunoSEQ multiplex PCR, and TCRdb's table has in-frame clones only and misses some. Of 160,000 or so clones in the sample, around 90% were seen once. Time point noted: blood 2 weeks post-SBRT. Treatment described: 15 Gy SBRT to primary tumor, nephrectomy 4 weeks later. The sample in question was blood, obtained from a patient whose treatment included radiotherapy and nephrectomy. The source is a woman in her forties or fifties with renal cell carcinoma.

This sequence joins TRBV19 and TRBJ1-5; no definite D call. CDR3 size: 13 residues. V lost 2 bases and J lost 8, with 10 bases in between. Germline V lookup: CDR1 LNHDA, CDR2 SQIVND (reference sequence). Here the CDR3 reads CASSILGREPQHF. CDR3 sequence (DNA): TGTGCCAGTAGTATACTGGGGAGGGAGCCCCAGCATTTT.

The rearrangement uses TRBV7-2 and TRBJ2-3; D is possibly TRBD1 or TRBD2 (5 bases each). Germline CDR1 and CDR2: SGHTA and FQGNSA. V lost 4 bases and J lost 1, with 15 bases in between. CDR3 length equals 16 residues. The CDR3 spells CASSSGPPIGTDTQYF. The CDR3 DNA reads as TGTGCCAGCAGCTCGGGACCTCCGATCGGCACAGATACGCAGTATTTT.

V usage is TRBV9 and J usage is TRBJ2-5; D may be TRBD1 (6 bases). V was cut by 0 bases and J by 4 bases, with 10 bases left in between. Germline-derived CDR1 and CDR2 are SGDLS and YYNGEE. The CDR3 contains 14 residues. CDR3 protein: CASSVVGAGETQYF. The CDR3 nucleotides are TGTGCCAGCAGCGTAGTGGGGGCTGGAGAGACCCAGTACTTC.

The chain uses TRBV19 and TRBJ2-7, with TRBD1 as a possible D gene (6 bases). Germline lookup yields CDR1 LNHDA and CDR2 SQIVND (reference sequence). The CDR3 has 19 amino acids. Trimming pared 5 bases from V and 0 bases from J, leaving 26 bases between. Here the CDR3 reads CASSPPPGRMGTSSYEQYF. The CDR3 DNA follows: TGTGCCAGTAGTCCCCCCCCCGGCCGAATGGGGACAAGCTCCTACGAGCAGTACTTC.

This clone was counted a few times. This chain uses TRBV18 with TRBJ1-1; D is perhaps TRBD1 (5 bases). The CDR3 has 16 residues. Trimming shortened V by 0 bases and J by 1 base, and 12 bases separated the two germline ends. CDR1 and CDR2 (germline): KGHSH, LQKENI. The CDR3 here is CASSPPEDGANTEAFF. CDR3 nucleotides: TGTGCCAGCTCACCACCGGAGGATGGGGCGAACACTGAAGCTTTCTTT. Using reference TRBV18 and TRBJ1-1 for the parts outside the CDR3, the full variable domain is NAGVMQNPRHLVRRRGQEARLRCSPMKGHSHVYWYRQLPEEGLKFMVYLQKENIIDESGMPKERFSAEFPKEGPSILRIQQVVRGDSAAYFCASSPPEDGANTEAFFGQGTRLTVV.

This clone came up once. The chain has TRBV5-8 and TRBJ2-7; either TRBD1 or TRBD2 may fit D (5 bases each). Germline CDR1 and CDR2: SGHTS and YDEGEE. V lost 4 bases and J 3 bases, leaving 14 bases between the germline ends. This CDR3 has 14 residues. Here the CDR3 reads CASSRRDGRYEQYF. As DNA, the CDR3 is TGTGCCAGCAGCCGCCGGGACGGGCGCTACGAGCAGTACTTC.

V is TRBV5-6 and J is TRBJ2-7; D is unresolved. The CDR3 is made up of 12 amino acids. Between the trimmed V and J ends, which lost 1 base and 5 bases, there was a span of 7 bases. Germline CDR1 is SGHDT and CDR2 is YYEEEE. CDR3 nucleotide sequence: TGTGCCAGCAGCTTGTGGGGAAACGAGCAGTACTTC. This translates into CASSLWGNEQYF.

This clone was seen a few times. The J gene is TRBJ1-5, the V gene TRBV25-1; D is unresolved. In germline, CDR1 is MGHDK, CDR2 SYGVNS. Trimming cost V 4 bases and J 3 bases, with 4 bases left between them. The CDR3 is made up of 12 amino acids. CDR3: CASSGYNQPQHF. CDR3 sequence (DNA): TGTGCCAGCAGTGGGTACAATCAGCCCCAGCATTTT.

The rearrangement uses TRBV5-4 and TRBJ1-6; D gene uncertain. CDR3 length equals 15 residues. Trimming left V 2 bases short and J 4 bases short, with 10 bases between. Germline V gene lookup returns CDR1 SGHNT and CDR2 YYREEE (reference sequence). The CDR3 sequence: CASSLPTGYNSPLHF. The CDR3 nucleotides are TGTGCCAGCAGCTTACCGACGGGTTATAATTCACCCCTCCACTTT.

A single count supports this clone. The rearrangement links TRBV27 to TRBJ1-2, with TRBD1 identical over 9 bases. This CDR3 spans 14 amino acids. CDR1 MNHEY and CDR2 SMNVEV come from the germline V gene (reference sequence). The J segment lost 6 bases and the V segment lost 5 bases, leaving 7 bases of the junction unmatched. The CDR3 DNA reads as TGTGCCAGCAGTACTACCGGGACAGGGAATGGCTACACCTTC. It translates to CASSTTGTGNGYTF.

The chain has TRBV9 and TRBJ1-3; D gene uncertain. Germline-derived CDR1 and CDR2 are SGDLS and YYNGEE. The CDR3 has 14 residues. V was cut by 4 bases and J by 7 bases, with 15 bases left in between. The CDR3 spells CASSSPPGGNTIYF. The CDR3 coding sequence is TGTGCCAGCAGCTCTCCCCCCGGAGGGAACACCATATATTTT.

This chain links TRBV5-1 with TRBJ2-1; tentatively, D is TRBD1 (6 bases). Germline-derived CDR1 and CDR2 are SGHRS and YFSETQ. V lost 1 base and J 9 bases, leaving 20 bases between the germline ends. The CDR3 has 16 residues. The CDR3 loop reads CASSLYTGNRYGEQFF. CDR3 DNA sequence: TGCGCCAGCAGCTTGTACACAGGGAACCGGTATGGTGAGCAGTTCTTC. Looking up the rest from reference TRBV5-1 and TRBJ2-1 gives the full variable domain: KAGVTQTPRYLIKTRGQQVTLSCSPISGHRSVSWYQQTPGQGLQFLFEYFSETQRNKGNFPGRFSGRQFSNSRSEMNVSTLELGDSALYLCASSLYTGNRYGEQFFGPGTRLTVL.

The CDR3 region is CASSPPTSGETQYF. In nucleotides, the CDR3 is TGTGCCAGCAGTCCCCCCACTAGCGGGGAGACCCAGTACTTC. The chain carries TRBV6-5 and TRBJ2-5; 9 bases agree with TRBD2. Germline-derived CDR1 and CDR2 are MNHEY and SVGAGI. This CDR3 region has 14 residues. The V gene end was trimmed by 5 bases and the J gene end by 5 bases; junction bases not matched to a gene: 6.

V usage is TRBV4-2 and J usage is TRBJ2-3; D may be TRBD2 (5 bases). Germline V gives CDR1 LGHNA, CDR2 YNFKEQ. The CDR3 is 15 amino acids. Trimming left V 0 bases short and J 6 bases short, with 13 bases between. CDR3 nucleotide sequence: TGTGCCAGCAGCCAAGAGACTATTCAGTCTGATACGCAGTATTTT. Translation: CASSQETIQSDTQYF.